The entry below gives a single T cell receptor (beta chain) sequence along with its context. No antigen is known for it. This specimen belongs to a study of blood T cells in healthy people across ages. Study conclusions and caveats: Considered underestimates were the diversity estimates obtained from one million T cells.

V shed 4 bases, J shed 2 bases, and the junction held 3 bases outside the gene matches. Germline V gene sequence: CDR1 DFQATT, CDR2 SNEGSKA (reference sequence). The CDR3 length is 14 residues. With a J-beta primer mix and a sample-barcoded 5' primer, a second PCR ran about 7 to 11 cycles. Every sample gave at least 3 million paired-end reads containing CDR3. Each CDR3 protein is one row after TCRdb ran MiXCR on the 5' RACE reads. The table includes 700,000 to 1,000,000 distinct CDR3 sequences, roughly 44% detected once. A minimum of 6 micrograms of total RNA was extracted per sample. The sample consisted of blood. This receptor was obtained from a man aged 55-75 years in good health. This chain connects TRBV20-1 to TRBJ2-1, with TRBD2 identical over 9 bases. The CDR3 coding sequence is TGCAGTGCTACGACTAGCGGAGCCTACAATGAGCAGTTCTTC. Translating gives CSATTSGAYNEQFF.